This T cell receptor beta chain originates from a study of T cell repertoires in cytomegalovirus infection. For the study at large: Public TCR beta signatures were indicative of both CMV infection and a matching HLA type. General study points: There were carriers of CMV plus the relevant HLA, and cumulative public TCR beta family frequency identified them.

TCRdb processed the reads anew with MiXCR; each CDR3 protein has one entry. The table shows around 300,000 distinct CDR3 sequences, with just under 25% occurring only once. The V and J ends lost 7 bases and 0 bases respectively, with 16 bases between them. Germline V lookup: CDR1 SGHTA, CDR2 FQGNSA. There are 17 residues in the CDR3. The table lists this clonotype with many counts. Its antigen is undetermined. This TCR came from a human donor in good health (CMV status not recorded). Some clones in this sample may be carry-over from other donors' samples. The sample here was cultured PBMCs, taken from culture after CMV antigen stimulation. The chain combines TRBV7-2 with TRBJ1-6; D gene unclear. CDR3 nucleotides: TGTGCCAGCACCGAGCCGGACCTTAGCTCCTATAATTCACCCCTCCACTTT. Amino acids: CASTEPDLSSYNSPLHF.